One and the same sample provided the 15 T cell receptor beta chains below, sequenced in a study of response to subunit inactivated influenza vaccine. One entry per CDR3 protein results from TCRdb running MiXCR on the RT-PCR reads. The sample lists approximately 300,000 distinct CDR3 sequences, over 20% seen once, with under 13% in the top ten. This specimen consisted of PBMCs from blood, obtained about 20 months after vaccination. These receptors were obtained from a man between 50 and 70 years old who received an inactivated influenza vaccine.

This clonotype turned up a few times. The chain uses TRBV20-1 and TRBJ2-7; 9 bases map to TRBD1. The germline gives CDR1 DFQATT, CDR2 SNEGSKA (reference sequence). There are 14 residues in the CDR3. V lost 4 bases, J lost 3 bases, and 7 bases stayed unmatched. The CDR3 here is CSATSRQGGYEQYF. The CDR3 bases are TGCAGTGCTACCTCCCGACAGGGGGGCTACGAGCAGTACTTC.

The chain combines TRBV29-1 with TRBJ2-7, with 9 bases aligning to TRBD1. Germline V gene lookup returns CDR1 SQVTM and CDR2 ANQGSEA. V was clipped by 4 bases and J by 5 bases; unmatched bases: 3. The CDR3 extends over 12 amino acids. The CDR3 spells CSVVQGANEQYF. In DNA, the CDR3 is TGCAGCGTTGTACAGGGGGCAAACGAGCAGTACTTC.

This clonotype was seen more than once but under ten times. The chain couples TRBV11-2 to TRBJ2-7; D gene ambiguous. Germline assignment: CDR1 SGHAT and CDR2 FQNNGV. The CDR3 sequence is 13 residues long. V was cut by 0 bases and J by 4 bases, with 7 bases left in between. CDR3 sequence reads: CASSLDNGYEQYF. CDR3 nucleotide sequence: TGTGCCAGCAGCTTAGATAACGGGTACGAGCAGTACTTC.

In this sample, this clonotype turned up a few times. The CDR3 nucleotides are TGTGCCAGCAGTGAAACGAAGAACACTGAAGCTTTCTTT. It specifies CASSETKNTEAFF. The chain is built from TRBV25-1 and TRBJ1-1; D ambiguous. The CDR3 covers 13 residues. Looked up from germline, CDR1 is MGHDK and CDR2 is SYGVNS. V lost 2 bases and J 1 base, leaving 5 bases between the germline ends.

This clonotype was recorded at least ten times. The chain links TRBV7-2 to TRBJ2-5; no clear D. The CDR3 consists of 14 residues. CDR1 and CDR2 from the germline V gene are SGHTA and FQGNSA. The V gene lost 7 bases and the J gene lost 0 bases, with 12 bases spanning the gap. CDR3: CASKKAVYQETQYF. CDR3 in DNA: TGTGCCAGCAAAAAGGCAGTGTACCAAGAGACCCAGTACTTC.

This clonotype was found a few times. The chain employs TRBV24-1 and TRBJ1-6, with 7 bases lining up with TRBD1. Germline V gene data show CDR1 as KGHDR and CDR2 as SFDVKD. V lost 6 bases and J lost 8; bases outside the gene matches: 0. The CDR3 length is 12 residues. The CDR3 nucleotides are TGTGCCACCAGTACAGGGGATTCACCCCTCCACTTT. Translating gives CATSTGDSPLHF.

The sample holds many counts of this clonotype. This chain joins TRBV7-2 and TRBJ1-6; D perhaps matches TRBD1 (6 bases). This CDR3 has 16 residues. The germline V and J ends were trimmed by 6 bases and 6 bases, with 18 bases remaining between them. Germline CDR1 is SGHTA and CDR2 is FQGNSA. CDR3 nucleotides: TGTGCCAGCAGACCACCCGGGGGGCCTCTTAATTCACCCCTCCACTTT. Residues: CASRPPGGPLNSPLHF.

This clonotype was detected ten times or more. V gene TRBV6-1 combines with J gene TRBJ1-1, with D possibly TRBD1 on 6 matching bases. V was trimmed by 5 bases and J by 0 bases, leaving 10 bases between them. CDR1 MNHNS and CDR2 SASEGT come from the germline V gene. The CDR3 runs to 14 residues. The CDR3 sequence is CASSPTGMNTEAFF. As DNA, the CDR3 is TGTGCCAGCAGTCCAACAGGGATGAACACTGAAGCTTTCTTT.

This rearrangement joins TRBV6-6 to TRBJ1-4; D not resolved. Trimming took off 7 bases at V and 7 bases at J, with 10 bases between the two ends. In germline, CDR1 is MNHNY, CDR2 SVGAGI (reference sequence). The CDR3 is made up of 12 amino acids. CDR3 amino acids: CASNTVGEKLFF. CDR3 coding DNA: TGTGCCAGCAACACCGTGGGTGAAAAACTGTTTTTT.

This clonotype came up many times. The J gene is TRBJ2-2, the V gene TRBV4-1, with unresolved D. This CDR3 is built from 13 residues. The ends were cut back, 1 base at V and 6 bases at J, with 6 bases in the middle. Germline V gives CDR1 MGHRA, CDR2 YSYEKL. This chain's CDR3 is CASSQGVAGELFF. The CDR3, as DNA: TGCGCCAGCAGCCAAGGCGTAGCCGGGGAGCTGTTTTTT.

This rearrangement joins TRBV10-3 to TRBJ1-5, with TRBD1 as a possible D gene (5 bases). The CDR3 has 15 residues. CDR1 and CDR2 from the germline V gene are ENHRY and SYGVKD. V lost 6 bases to trimming and J lost 0 bases, with 12 bases between them. CDR3 in amino acids: CAIREGKNSNQPQHF. DNA for the CDR3: TGTGCCATCAGAGAGGGGAAAAATAGCAATCAGCCCCAGCATTTT.

The V gene is TRBV11-1, the J gene TRBJ1-1; D perhaps matches TRBD1 (6 bases). Germline V gene lookup returns CDR1 SGHAT and CDR2 FQDESV (reference sequence). The CDR3 consists of 13 residues. V dropped 1 base and J dropped 5 bases, with 8 bases sitting between them. For the CDR3, the DNA is TGTGCCAGCAGCTTAGGACAGGCGACTGAAGCTTTCTTT. Translating gives CASSLGQATEAFF.

The rearrangement joins TRBV4-3 to TRBJ1-3; D gene unclear. CDR3 length equals 16 residues. Trimming took off 0 bases at V and 4 bases at J, with 13 bases between the two ends. In germline, CDR1 is LGHNA, CDR2 YSLEER. The DNA of the CDR3 is TGCGCCAGCAGCCAAGATTTCAAGGGTCTAGGAAACACCATATATTTT. It specifies CASSQDFKGLGNTIYF.

This chain links TRBV9 with TRBJ1-3, with unresolved D. V was clipped by 4 bases and J by 0 bases, with 8 bases between them. CDR1 SGDLS and CDR2 YYNGEE come from the germline V gene. The CDR3 has 14 amino acids. CDR3: CASSTALSGNTIYF. CDR3 nucleotide sequence: TGTGCCAGCAGCACCGCACTCTCTGGAAACACCATATATTTT.

This clonotype was seen ten or more times. This chain connects TRBV12-3 or TRBV12-4 to TRBJ1-5, with 7 bases fitting TRBD1. The V and J ends lost 5 bases and 0 bases, in that order; junction bases with no gene match: 7. The CDR3 spans 16 residues. The CDR3 DNA sequence: TGTGCCAGCAGTGCGAACAGGGGAAATAGCAATCAGCCCCAGCATTTT. Encoded protein: CASSANRGNSNQPQHF.